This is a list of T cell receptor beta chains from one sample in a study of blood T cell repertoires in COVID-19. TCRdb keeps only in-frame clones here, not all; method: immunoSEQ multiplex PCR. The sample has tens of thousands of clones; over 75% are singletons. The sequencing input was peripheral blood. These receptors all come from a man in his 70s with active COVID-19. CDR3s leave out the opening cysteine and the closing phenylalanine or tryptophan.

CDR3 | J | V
ASSKQGLDTIY | TRBJ1-3 | TRBV19
AWSVDRRPSGNTIY | TRBJ1-3 | TRBV30
ASSPRGAKGFSTDTQY | TRBJ2-3 | TRBV19
ASSRRTGTHTEAF | TRBJ1-1 | TRBV3-1/TRBV3-2
ASNPGSYSNQPQH | TRBJ1-5 | TRBV19
ASSSSTPRGAKNIQY | TRBJ2-4 | TRBV5-1
ASRKGDRGNSPLH | TRBJ1-6 | TRBV6-6
ASSSGLMHMPQH | TRBJ1-5 | TRBV19
ASGLDEAGGDEQF | TRBJ2-1 | TRBV6-8
ASSYTGGGASYEQF | TRBJ2-1 | TRBV6-6
ASSLATGKRHT | TRBJ1-2 | TRBV5-4
ASSSQLKSQETQY | TRBJ2-5 | TRBV11-3
ASSVTGGYEQF | TRBJ2-1 | TRBV19
ASSAGGYGYT | TRBJ1-2 | TRBV12-3/TRBV12-4
ASSWGTGHYEQY | TRBJ2-7 | TRBV6-6
ASSPGQGMSSYEQY | TRBJ2-7 | TRBV28
SASMTGERANYGYT | TRBJ1-2 | TRBV20-1
ASRTGQNQPQH | TRBJ1-5 | TRBV21-1
ASSYAGNTEAF | TRBJ1-1 | TRBV6-5
ASSFLAGGPYGTQY | TRBJ2-3 | TRBV14
ASSNRDRAGYEQY | TRBJ2-7 | TRBV14
ASSSRTGGGPGEQY | TRBJ2-7 | TRBV19
ASRQYNEQF | TRBJ2-1 | TRBV5-1
ASSPREQGYEQY | TRBJ2-7 | TRBV7-9
ASSRAGSGARNQPQH | TRBJ1-5 | TRBV6-2/TRBV6-3
ASSANLAGFNEQF | TRBJ2-1 | TRBV6-5
ASSPQIVRPYNEQF | TRBJ2-1 | TRBV28
ASSPGGQETQY | TRBJ2-5 | TRBV18
ASSQSIGGFNQPQH | TRBJ1-5 | TRBV3-1/TRBV3-2
ASSRSTLAGGPGVNEQF | TRBJ2-1 | TRBV6-2/TRBV6-3
AWGLGSVAYT | TRBJ1-2 | TRBV30
ASSEANSNLGNTIY | TRBJ1-3 | TRBV2
ASSPTSGETDTQY | TRBJ2-3 | TRBV14
ASSVRIGTGHTGELF | TRBJ2-2 | TRBV9
ASSQVGTGLSSGNTIY | TRBJ1-3 | TRBV4-1
ATSNRGLNQPQH | TRBJ1-5 | TRBV24-1
ASSSTPSSGANVLT | TRBJ2-6 | TRBV7-6
ATSGAGGNTDTQY | TRBJ2-3 | TRBV24-1
ASSLAIQGGTEAF | TRBJ1-1 | TRBV5-1
ASSVEGQGTGELF | TRBJ2-2 | TRBV9
ASSRRPSLAGSYNEQF | TRBJ2-1 | TRBV4-1
SVDRAGGTEAF | TRBJ1-1 | TRBV29-1
ASARGGTDTQY | TRBJ2-3 | TRBV7-9
ASSPGQGNNSPLH | TRBJ1-6 | TRBV9
ASSPREAYEQY | TRBJ2-7 | TRBV6-5